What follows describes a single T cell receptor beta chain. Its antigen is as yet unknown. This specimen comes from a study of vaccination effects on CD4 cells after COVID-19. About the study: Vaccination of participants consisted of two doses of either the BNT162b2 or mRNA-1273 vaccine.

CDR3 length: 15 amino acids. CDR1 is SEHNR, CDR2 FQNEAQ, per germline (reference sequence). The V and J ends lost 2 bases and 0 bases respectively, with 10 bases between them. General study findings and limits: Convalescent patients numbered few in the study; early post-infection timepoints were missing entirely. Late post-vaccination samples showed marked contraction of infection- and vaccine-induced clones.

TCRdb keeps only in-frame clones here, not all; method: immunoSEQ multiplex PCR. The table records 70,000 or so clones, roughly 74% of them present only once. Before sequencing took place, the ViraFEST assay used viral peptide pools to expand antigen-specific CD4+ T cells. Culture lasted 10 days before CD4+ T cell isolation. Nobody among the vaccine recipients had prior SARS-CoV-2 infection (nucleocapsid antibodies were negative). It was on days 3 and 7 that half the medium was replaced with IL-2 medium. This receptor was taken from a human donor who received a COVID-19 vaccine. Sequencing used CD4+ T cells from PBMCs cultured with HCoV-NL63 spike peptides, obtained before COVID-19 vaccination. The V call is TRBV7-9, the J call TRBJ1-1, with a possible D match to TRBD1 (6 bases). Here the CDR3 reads CASSLTGNMNTEAFF. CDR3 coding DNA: TGTGCCAGCAGCTTAACAGGGAATATGAACACTGAAGCTTTCTTT.